This T cell receptor beta chain was sequenced for a study of T-cell reconstitution after alpha-beta-depleted transplantation in children. The CDR3 is 14 amino acids. The germline V and J ends were trimmed by 10 bases and 3 bases, with 17 bases remaining between them. The germline gives CDR1 MNHEY, CDR2 SMNVEV (reference sequence). Study results and limitations: T-cell counts and diversity at one year post-transplant came mainly from newly produced T cells. Surviving recipient cells, namely T cells and thymic progenitors, were the source of high day-60 TCRbeta diversity in some patients. About two months after transplant, alpha-beta T cells reportedly came from several hundred expanded graft clones.

This clonotype was counted a few times. What it binds is unknown. It was with unique molecular identifiers that the TCRbeta library was prepared. Via MiXCR, TCRdb re-called the PCR reads, giving one row per CDR3 protein. The sample records around 450,000 distinct CDR3 sequences, more than 9% being singletons. The chain recombines TRBV27 with TRBJ2-3; D is unresolved. This sequence originates from a child aged 2 to 15 with inherited bone marrow failure, due to receive a stem cell transplant. This specimen consisted of PBMCs, obtained before TCRalphabeta/CD19-depleted stem cell transplant. The CDR3 nucleotides are TGTGCCACCTACCCAGATGATACAACAGATACGCAGTATTTT. Protein product: CATYPDDTTDTQYF.